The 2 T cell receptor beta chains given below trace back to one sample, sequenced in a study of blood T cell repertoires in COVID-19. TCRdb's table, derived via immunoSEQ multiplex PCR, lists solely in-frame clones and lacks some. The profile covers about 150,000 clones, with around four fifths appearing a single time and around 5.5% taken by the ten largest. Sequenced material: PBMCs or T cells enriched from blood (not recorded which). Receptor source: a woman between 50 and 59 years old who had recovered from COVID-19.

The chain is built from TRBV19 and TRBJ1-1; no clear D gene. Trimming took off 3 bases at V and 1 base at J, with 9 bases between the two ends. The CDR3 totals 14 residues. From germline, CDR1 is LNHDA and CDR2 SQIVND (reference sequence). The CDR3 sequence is CASSIPTENTEAFF. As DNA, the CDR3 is TGTGCCAGTAGTATTCCCACAGAGAACACTGAAGCTTTCTTT.

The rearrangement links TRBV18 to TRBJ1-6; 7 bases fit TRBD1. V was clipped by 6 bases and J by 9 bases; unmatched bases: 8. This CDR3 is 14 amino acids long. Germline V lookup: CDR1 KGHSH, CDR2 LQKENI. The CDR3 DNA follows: TGTGCCAGCTCCCCGACAGGGTTTGCTTCACCCCTCCACTTT. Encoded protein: CASSPTGFASPLHF. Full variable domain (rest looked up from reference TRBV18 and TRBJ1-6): NAGVMQNPRHLVRRRGQEARLRCSPMKGHSHVYWYRQLPEEGLKFMVYLQKENIIDESGMPKERFSAEFPKEGPSILRIQQVVRGDSAAYFCASSPTGFASPLHFGNGTRLTVT.